This T cell receptor (beta chain) was recovered during a study of blood T cell repertoires in COVID-19. Germline assignment: CDR1 SGHRS and CDR2 YFSETQ. This CDR3 spans 14 amino acids. The V and J ends lost 0 bases and 5 bases respectively, with 9 bases between them. This table comes from immunoSEQ multiplex PCR, and its TCRdb copy is limited to in-frame clones, with some not included. The data show more than 75,000 clones, approximately 90% seen once. The sample holds one count of this clone. Material: peripheral blood. The receptor comes from a middle-aged man with acute or convalescent COVID-19. The chain joins TRBV5-1 to TRBJ2-1; D gene uncertain. The CDR3 protein is CASSLDFLDNEQFF. The CDR3 coding sequence is TGCGCCAGCAGCTTGGACTTCCTGGACAATGAGCAGTTCTTC.